This is a list of T cell receptor beta chains from one sample in a study of neoadjuvant anti-PD-1 for oral cavity cancer. TCRdb's table, derived via immunoSEQ multiplex PCR, lists solely in-frame clones and lacks some. The sample carries around 34,000 clones, just under 90% recorded once. The sequencing here drew on PBMCs, taken before nivolumab (anti-PD-1) treatment. These receptors were collected from a person aged 35-79 years with oral cavity squamous cell carcinoma. The CDR3 runs from the conserved cysteine through the conserved F or W. D genes are given only for firm matches. A clone size is listed for some rows: how often the clone was seen (once, few, many), or a class if it is expanded.

TRBJ1-1 . . TRBV11-2 CASSLVSVNTEAFF TGTGCCAGCAGCTTAGTTTCAGTGAACACTGAAGCTTTCTTT
TRBJ1-5 TRBD1 . TRBV9 CASSEGPTGASNQPQHF TGTGCCAGCAGCGAGGGGCCGACAGGGGCTAGCAATCAGCCCCAGCATTTT
TRBJ1-6 TRBD1 . TRBV19 CASKSQGEVSPLHF TGTGCCAGTAAGAGCCAGGGGGAGGTTTCACCCCTCCACTTT
TRBJ2-7 TRBD1 few TRBV7-9 CASSLGTGGQTYEQYF TGTGCCAGCAGCTTAGGGACAGGGGGACAAACCTACGAGCAGTACTTC
TRBJ1-5 TRBD1 . TRBV19 CASSTAGQGFQPQHF TGTGCCAGTAGTACGGCGGGACAGGGGTTTCAGCCCCAGCATTTT
TRBJ2-6 TRBD2 . TRBV11-3 CASSSNTAGVGANVLTF TGTGCCAGCAGCTCCAATACCGCGGGGGTTGGGGCCAACGTCCTGACTTTC
TRBJ1-2 TRBD1 . TRBV6-6 CASTEDRALGNYGYTF TGTGCCAGCACCGAGGACAGGGCGTTGGGTAACTATGGCTACACCTTC
TRBJ2-5 TRBD2 . TRBV5-6 CASSSVRGGETQYF TGTGCCAGCAGCTCCGTCCGGGGGGGAGAGACCCAGTACTTC
TRBJ2-1 . . TRBV7-2 CASSLDRVNEQFF TGTGCCAGCAGCTTAGACAGAGTAAATGAGCAGTTCTTC
TRBJ1-3 . . TRBV7-8 CASSSPLRLSSGNTIYF TGTGCCAGCAGCTCACCTCTCCGACTAAGCTCTGGAAACACCATATATTTT
TRBJ1-6 . once TRBV7-2 CASSSDPYNSPLHF TGTGCCAGCAGCAGCGACCCATATAATTCACCCCTCCACTTT
TRBJ2-7 . . TRBV19 CASSFSTGTYEQYF TGTGCCAGTAGTTTCTCGACAGGAACCTACGAGCAGTACTTC
TRBJ1-2 TRBD1 . TRBV7-2 CASSLGLDRAYGYTF TGTGCCAGCAGCTTAGGATTGGACAGGGCCTATGGCTACACCTTC
TRBJ2-5 TRBD1 . TRBV5-4 CASSLGDRGETQYF TGTGCCAGCAGCTTGGGGGACAGGGGGGAGACCCAGTACTTC